This T cell receptor beta chain was captured in a study of cytotoxic CD8 clonotypes in ibrutinib-treated CLL. Study outcomes and limitations: Clonality was elevated at ibrutinib response and had returned toward baseline at progression.

The count of this clone is one. What it recognizes is unknown. Trimming removed 8 bases from V and 8 bases from J; junction bases left unmatched: 10. The CDR3 runs 14 residues. From germline, CDR1 is MRHNA and CDR2 SNTAGT. Sequencing used immunoSEQ multiplex PCR; TCRdb keeps in-frame clones, though not all of them. Seen here are around 250,000 clones, 60% to 75% observed once, and the top ten hold approximately 15%. Source: PBMCs, taken after 24 months of ibrutinib treatment. The sequence was collected from a human donor with chronic lymphocytic leukemia. The chain carries TRBV6-4 and TRBJ2-1; 9 nucleotides agree with TRBD2. CDR3 nucleotide sequence: TGTGCCAGCGAACGGACTAGCGATATCTATGAGCAGTTCTTC. Translation: CASERTSDIYEQFF.